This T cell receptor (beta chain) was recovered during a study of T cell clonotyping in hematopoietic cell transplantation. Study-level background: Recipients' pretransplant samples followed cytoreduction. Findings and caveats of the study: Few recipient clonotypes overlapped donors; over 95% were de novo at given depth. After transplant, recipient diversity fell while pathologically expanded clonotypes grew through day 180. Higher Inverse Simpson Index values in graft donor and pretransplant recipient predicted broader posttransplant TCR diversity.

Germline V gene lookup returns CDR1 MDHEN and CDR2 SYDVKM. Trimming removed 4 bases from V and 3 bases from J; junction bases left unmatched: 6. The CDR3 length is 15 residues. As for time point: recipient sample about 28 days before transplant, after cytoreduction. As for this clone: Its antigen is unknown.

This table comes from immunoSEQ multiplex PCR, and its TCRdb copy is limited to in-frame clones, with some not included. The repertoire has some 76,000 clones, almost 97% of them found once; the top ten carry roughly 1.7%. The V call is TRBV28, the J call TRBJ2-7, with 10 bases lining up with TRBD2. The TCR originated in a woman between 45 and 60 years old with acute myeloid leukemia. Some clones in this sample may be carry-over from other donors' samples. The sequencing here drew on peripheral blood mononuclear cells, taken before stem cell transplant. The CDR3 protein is CASSSLAGAGYEQYF. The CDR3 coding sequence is TGTGCCAGCAGTTCTCTAGCGGGAGCCGGCTACGAGCAGTACTTC.